This TCR beta chain is from a study of cytomegalovirus exposure and HLA in healthy donors. Whole-study context: Researchers found that roughly 81% of over 350 genotyped donors fell within the Caucasian-associated ancestry cluster. Regarding the study as a whole: In all likelihood, a cluster of highly shared sequence variants was a sequencing artifact. Some public TCRs appeared in many individuals, while most sequences were rare.

With respect to this clone: The antigen is unknown. The junction shows a germline mismatch at one end, possibly a read error.

This CDR3 is 16 amino acids long. CDR1 is MNHNY and CDR2 is SVGAGI in the germline V gene (reference sequence). The PCR made use of 60 Vbeta and 13 Jbeta primers. The data were produced by immunoSEQ multiplex PCR, yet TCRdb's version contains in-frame clones alone and is incomplete. The table has around 120,000 clones, about 80% seen once. This clonotype was obtained from a man in his fifties or sixties in good health and CMV-seropositive. The J gene is TRBJ2-7, the V gene TRBV6-6, with 9 bases lining up with TRBD2. Sequenced: PBMCs. CDR3 bases: TGTGTCAGCAGTTACGGGCTAGCGGGGATTATTTACGAGCAGTACTTC. Residues: CVSSYGLAGIIYEQYF.